The TCR beta chain under discussion was sequenced for a study of cytomegalovirus exposure and HLA in healthy donors. Looked up from germline, CDR1 is MGHRA and CDR2 is YSYEKL. Losses at the gene ends were 1 base for V and 1 base for J; bases not matched to a gene: 3. The CDR3 has 17 amino acids. Amplification used 60 Vbeta primers and 13 Jbeta primers. Data came from immunoSEQ multiplex PCR; TCRdb stores just in-frame clones and leaves some out. This table has approximately 70,000 clones, roughly four fifths appearing once. Study-level points and caveats: One later analysis reportedly identified an Asian-associated ancestry cluster that showed fewer N-insertions than the roughly 670-donor mean.

Note on this clone: Its antigen is still unknown.

Material: PBMCs. The sequence derives from a woman aged 60-75 years in good health and CMV-seropositive. The chain carries TRBV4-1 and TRBJ2-5; 13 nucleotides match TRBD2. In nucleotides, the CDR3 is TGCGCCAGCAGCCAAGGGGGACTAGCGGGGCTCCAAGAGACCCAGTACTTC. It yields the protein CASSQGGLAGLQETQYF.